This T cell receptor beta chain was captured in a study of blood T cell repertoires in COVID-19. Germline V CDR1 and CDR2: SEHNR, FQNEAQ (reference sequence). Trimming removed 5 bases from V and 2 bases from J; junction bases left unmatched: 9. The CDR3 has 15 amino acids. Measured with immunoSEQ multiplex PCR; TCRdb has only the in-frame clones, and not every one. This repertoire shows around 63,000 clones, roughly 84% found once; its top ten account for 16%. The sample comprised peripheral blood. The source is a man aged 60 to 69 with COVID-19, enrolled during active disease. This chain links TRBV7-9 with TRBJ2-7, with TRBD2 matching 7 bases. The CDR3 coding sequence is TGTGCCAGCAGCCCACGGGGGGAAGTGCCCTACGAGCAGTACTTC. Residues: CASSPRGEVPYEQYF.